Following are 19 T cell receptor beta chains from one sample sequenced in a study of CD4+ T cells in melanoma. Generated by immunoSEQ multiplex PCR, the TCRdb table keeps only in-frame clones and is missing some. The table shows roughly 16,000 clones, with 76% occurring only once. The sample was cells from a culture (not recorded whether cultured in vitro). The receptors shown here come from a human donor with melanoma.

The CDR3 here is CASSPGLAVTDTQYF. In DNA, the CDR3 is TGTGCCAGCAGCCCCGGGTTAGCGGTCACAGATACGCAGTATTTT. This sequence joins TRBV7-3 and TRBJ2-3; a weak D match, TRBD2 (6 bases). The V and J ends lost 5 bases and 2 bases respectively, with 14 bases between them. Germline V gene sequence: CDR1 SGHTA, CDR2 FQGTGA. This CDR3 contains 15 residues.

The chain employs TRBV6-5 and TRBJ1-2, with TRBD1 identical over 9 bases. This CDR3 contains 13 residues. The V gene's germline CDR1 is MNHEY and CDR2 SVGAGI. V lost 7 bases, J lost 8 bases, and 8 bases stayed unmatched. The CDR3 region has the DNA TGTGCCAGCACTTCAGACAGGGGGGGAGGCTACACCTTC. Encoded protein: CASTSDRGGGYTF.

The genes are TRBV18 and TRBJ1-1, with 7 bases fitting TRBD1. Germline V gives CDR1 KGHSH, CDR2 LQKENI. The CDR3 has 13 residues. Losses at the gene ends were 6 bases for V and 5 bases for J; bases not matched to a gene: 6. Here the CDR3 DNA reads TGTGCCAGCTCTCGACCAGGGGGGACTGAAGCTTTCTTT. It is translated as CASSRPGGTEAFF.

The CDR3 sequence is CASSPRETQYF. The DNA for the CDR3 is TGTGCCAGCAGCCCGCGAGAGACCCAGTACTTC. The chain employs TRBV11-2 and TRBJ2-5; no firm D call. This CDR3 has 11 amino acids. Germline V gives CDR1 SGHAT, CDR2 FQNNGV. The ends were cut back, 5 bases at V and 4 bases at J, with 5 bases in the middle.

This clone came up once. This chain links TRBV5-1 with TRBJ2-7, with TRBD1 matching 12 bases. V trimming: 3 bases; J trimming: 5 bases; junction bases outside the gene matches: 9. Looked up from germline, CDR1 is SGHRS and CDR2 is YFSETQ. This CDR3 contains 16 residues. The CDR3 is CASSYLTGQGANEQYF. CDR3 bases: TGCGCCAGCAGCTATTTAACGGGACAGGGGGCTAACGAGCAGTACTTC. The full variable domain, rest sourced from reference TRBV5-1 and TRBJ2-7, is KAGVTQTPRYLIKTRGQQVTLSCSPISGHRSVSWYQQTPGQGLQFLFEYFSETQRNKGNFPGRFSGRQFSNSRSEMNVSTLELGDSALYLCASSYLTGQGANEQYFGPGTRLTVT.

The J gene is TRBJ1-2, the V gene TRBV6-5, with a weak D call TRBD1 (5 bases). The CDR3 contains 12 residues. Per germline, CDR1 MNHEY and CDR2 SVGAGI. Trimming stripped 5 bases from V and 5 bases from J, with 9 bases between. CDR3 nucleotides: TGTGCCAGCAGTCCCGGGGGATATGGCTACACCTTC. Translating it yields CASSPGGYGYTF.

CDR3 DNA: TGTGCCAGCAGCCCTGGGGCAGCTCCTGGGACTTTCTTT. It encodes CASSPGAAPGTFF. This sequence joins TRBV7-6 and TRBJ1-1; D may be TRBD1 (5 bases). The length of the CDR3 is 13 residues. Trimming took 5 bases from V and 12 from J, leaving 19 bases between them. Germline CDR1 is SGHVS and CDR2 is FNYEAQ.

The chain has TRBV9 and TRBJ2-3; TRBD2 matches 7 bases. This CDR3 is 15 amino acids long. CDR1 and CDR2 (germline): SGDLS, YYNGEE. V lost 3 bases, J lost 3 bases, and 7 bases stayed unmatched. CDR3 amino acids: CASSADAGVTDTQYF. The CDR3 DNA is TGTGCCAGCAGCGCCGATGCGGGGGTTACAGATACGCAGTATTTT.

The rearrangement uses TRBV7-9 and TRBJ2-1; a possible D gene is TRBD2 (7 bases). The CDR3 length is 14 residues. Deletions cut 5 bases from V and 5 bases from J, with 13 bases between. Germline CDR1 is SEHNR and CDR2 is FQNEAQ (reference sequence). The CDR3 DNA sequence: TGTGCCAGCAGCCGTGGGGGGGCCAACAATGAGCAGTTCTTC. Its protein product is CASSRGGANNEQFF. The full variable domain, with the rest looked up from reference TRBV7-9 and TRBJ2-1, is DTGVSQNPRHKITKRGQNVTFRCDPISEHNRLYWYRQTLGQGPEFLTYFQNEAQLEKSRLLSDRFSAERPKGSFSTLEIQRTEQGDSAMYLCASSRGGANNEQFFGPGTRLTVL.

This sequence joins TRBV5-1 and TRBJ1-6, with TRBD1 as a possible D gene (5 bases). Germline-derived CDR1 and CDR2 are SGHRS and YFSETQ. Trimming removed 0 bases at V and 9 bases at J, with 19 bases between. The CDR3 is 17 residues long. The CDR3 coding sequence is TGCGCCAGCAGCTTGGAGGCAGGGTATGGTTTCGGTTCACCCCTCCACTTT. It codes for CASSLEAGYGFGSPLHF.

By share, this clone counts as medium-sized (0.01 to 0.1%). In DNA form, the CDR3 reads TGTGCCAGCAGAGGAGGATGGGCCTCTGGAAAACTGTTTTTT. Translated: CASRGGWASGKLFF. V gene TRBV2 combines with J gene TRBJ1-4; D call uncertain. The CDR3 extends over 14 amino acids. CDR1 is SNHLY, CDR2 FYNNEI, per germline. V shed 6 bases and J shed 10 bases, with 18 bases lying between them.

CDR3 coding DNA: TGCGCCAGCAGCCGCACGAACAGGGACGAGCAGTACTTC. Translation gives CASSRTNRDEQYF. This rearrangement joins TRBV4-1 to TRBJ2-7; tentative D call: TRBD1 (6 bases). The CDR3 runs 13 residues. Per the germline V gene, CDR1 is MGHRA and CDR2 is YSYEKL. V was pared by 4 bases and J by 5 bases, with 12 bases between.

The chain couples TRBV6-1 to TRBJ1-3; D is undetermined. Deletions cut 2 bases from V and 0 bases from J, with 8 bases between. CDR3 length: 15 amino acids. Per germline, CDR1 MNHNS and CDR2 SASEGT. CDR3 amino acids: CASSESMSSGNTIYF. The CDR3 nucleotides read TGTGCCAGCAGTGAAAGTATGAGCTCTGGAAACACCATATATTTT.

The CDR3 sequence: CASSEVGGRWAEAFF. The CDR3 DNA sequence: TGTGCCAGCAGTGAAGTTGGGGGGCGGTGGGCTGAAGCTTTCTTT. This chain uses TRBV6-1 with TRBJ1-1, with D perhaps matching TRBD1 (6 bases). The CDR3 spans 15 residues. The germline V gene has CDR1 MNHNS and CDR2 SASEGT. Trimming stripped 1 base from V and 6 bases from J, with 15 bases between.

J is TRBJ2-1 and V is TRBV4-2; TRBD2 agrees at 9 bases. J was trimmed by 4 bases and V by 4 bases; bases with no gene match: 8. From germline, CDR1 is LGHNA and CDR2 YNFKEQ. The CDR3 runs 16 residues. For the CDR3, the DNA is TGTGCCAGCAGCCGTGGGAGCGGGGGGCCATACAATGAGCAGTTCTTC. Encoded protein: CASSRGSGGPYNEQFF.

This rearrangement joins TRBV5-1 to TRBJ1-6; no clear D. Trimming removed 0 bases at V and 8 bases at J, with 6 bases between. This CDR3 is built from 13 residues. Germline V gene sequence: CDR1 SGHRS, CDR2 YFSETQ. CDR3 amino acids: CASSLVADSPLHF. The CDR3 DNA follows: TGCGCCAGCAGCTTGGTGGCGGATTCACCCCTCCACTTT.

This clone turned up a few times. The chain uses TRBV4-1 and TRBJ1-1; D ambiguous. The CDR3 has 13 amino acids. Per the germline V gene, CDR1 is MGHRA and CDR2 is YSYEKL. The germline V and J ends were trimmed by 4 bases and 1 base, with 7 bases remaining between them. The DNA of the CDR3 is TGCGCCAGCAGCCGACGGGAGAACACTGAAGCTTTCTTT. It yields the protein CASSRRENTEAFF.

This clone was counted once. The chain couples TRBV6-5 to TRBJ1-1; no clear D. The V gene's germline CDR1 is MNHEY and CDR2 SVGAGI. The CDR3 consists of 15 residues. The V end lost 0 bases, the J end lost 8 bases, and 16 bases lay between the germline ends. The CDR3 loop is CASSYSIGQILEAFF. CDR3 nucleotides: TGTGCCAGCAGTTACTCGATTGGGCAGATCCTGGAAGCTTTCTTT.

CDR3 in DNA: TGTGCCAGCCGGCGGGAGGCCGGGGAGCTGTTTTTT. Protein sequence: CASRREAGELFF. The V and J genes are TRBV7-3 and TRBJ2-2; 8 bases are a match to TRBD2. The CDR3 totals 12 residues. Germline trimming cut 8 bases from V and 6 bases from J; bases unmatched to any gene: 2. Per germline, CDR1 SGHTA and CDR2 FQGTGA.